A single sample gave rise to the 25 T cell receptor beta chains below, sequenced in a study of PD-1 blockade in classical Hodgkin lymphoma. Data came from immunoSEQ multiplex PCR; TCRdb stores just in-frame clones and leaves some out. In the table there are just under 65,000 clones, 75% to 95% of which are singletons. As for time point: cycle 4 day 1 (C4D1), after 6 weeks of nivolumab. Each patient relapsed following autologous stem cell transplantation, and prior brentuximab vedotin exposure differed. The sequenced sample was peripheral blood mononuclear cells (PBMCs), obtained before the fourth cycle of nivolumab. The receptor source for this set is a human donor with classical Hodgkin lymphoma.

This chain links TRBV9 with TRBJ2-1; unclear D gene. Germline V gives CDR1 SGDLS, CDR2 YYNGEE. V lost 4 bases and J lost 0, with 5 bases in between. The CDR3 consists of 13 residues. The CDR3 bases are TGTGCCAGCAGCCCCCGCTCCTACAATGAGCAGTTCTTC. Translation: CASSPRSYNEQFF.

This chain uses TRBV21-1 with TRBJ2-1; the table gives TRBD2 as D, unverified against the DNA. TRBV21-1 corresponds to a pseudogene. The CDR3 totals 14 residues. Written as DNA, the CDR3 is TGTGCCAGCGCCCGGGAAACTCCTTACAATGAGCAGTTCTTC. Its protein product is CASARETPYNEQFF.

This chain links TRBV19 with TRBJ1-5; 8 bases are a match to TRBD1. Per germline, CDR1 LNHDA and CDR2 SQIVND (reference sequence). The ends lost 4 bases at V and 4 bases at J; junction bases unmatched: 6. This CDR3 contains 15 residues. The CDR3 nucleotides are TGTGCCAGTAGTAGACAGGGGCGCCTTAATCAGCCCCAGCATTTT. Translation gives CASSRQGRLNQPQHF.

V and J are TRBV18 and TRBJ1-1; D not certain. Germline CDR1 KGHSH, CDR2 LQKENI. The V and J ends lost 2 bases and 1 base respectively, with 8 bases between them. The CDR3 sequence is 14 residues long. Here the CDR3 DNA reads TGTGCCAGCTCACCAGTACGTTGGAACACTGAAGCTTTCTTT. It encodes CASSPVRWNTEAFF.

This chain links TRBV30 with TRBJ1-1; D ambiguous. Germline CDR1 GTSNPN, CDR2 SVGIG (reference sequence). The CDR3 has 14 residues. V was cut by 4 bases and J by 6 bases, with 18 bases left in between. The CDR3 is CAWNGQGRLSEAFF. CDR3 coding DNA: TGTGCCTGGAATGGTCAAGGGCGGTTATCTGAAGCTTTCTTT.

This clone came up a few times. This chain links TRBV2 with TRBJ1-5, with D perhaps TRBD1 (6 bases). Trimming removed 7 bases from V and 5 bases from J, with 15 bases in between. The CDR3 contains 14 residues. CDR1 is SNHLY and CDR2 is FYNNEI in the germline V gene. The CDR3 bases are TGTGCCAGCACACACAGGGACCAGTATCAGCCCCAGCATTTT. This gives the protein CASTHRDQYQPQHF.

This rearrangement joins TRBV6-1 to TRBJ1-5; the D is unclear. V lost 4 bases and J 5 bases, leaving 9 bases between the germline ends. This CDR3 spans 13 amino acids. Germline loops: CDR1 MNHNS, CDR2 SASEGT. The chain's CDR3 is CASSGTADQPQHF. The CDR3 DNA follows: TGTGCCAGCAGTGGGACCGCAGATCAGCCCCAGCATTTT.

The chain recombines TRBV5-8 with TRBJ1-6, with D unresolved. Germline V CDR1 and CDR2: SGHTS, YDEGEE. The V end lost 4 bases, the J end lost 6 bases, and 5 bases lay between the germline ends. CDR3 length: 12 amino acids. CDR3 sequence reads: CASSLRNSPLHF. The CDR3 nucleotides read TGTGCCAGCAGCCTGCGTAATTCACCCCTCCACTTT.

This chain connects TRBV5-1 to TRBJ1-3; 10 positions match TRBD1. The CDR3 sequence is 14 residues long. Trimming took 4 bases from V and 6 from J; bases not matched to a gene: 4. Per germline, CDR1 SGHRS and CDR2 YFSETQ. The CDR3 is CASSPTGGQNTIYF. Here the CDR3 DNA reads TGCGCCAGCAGCCCGACAGGGGGCCAAAACACCATATATTTT. The full variable domain, with the rest looked up from reference TRBV5-1 and TRBJ1-3, is KAGVTQTPRYLIKTRGQQVTLSCSPISGHRSVSWYQQTPGQGLQFLFEYFSETQRNKGNFPGRFSGRQFSNSRSEMNVSTLELGDSALYLCASSPTGGQNTIYFGEGSWLTVV.

CDR3 DNA: TGCGCCAGCAGCTTGTCACAACAGGGGCACTATGGCTACACCTTC. This codes for CASSLSQQGHYGYTF. This chain uses TRBV5-1 with TRBJ1-2, with 7 bases identical to TRBD1. Germline values: CDR1 SGHRS, CDR2 YFSETQ. The ends lost 1 base at V and 3 bases at J; junction bases unmatched: 6. CDR3 length: 15 residues.

The chain recombines TRBV19 with TRBJ2-7; tentative D call: TRBD1 (6 bases). CDR1 and CDR2 (germline): LNHDA, SQIVND (reference sequence). The CDR3 contains 14 residues. Trimming pared 1 base from V and 0 bases from J, leaving 7 bases between. CDR3 protein: CASSIGQASYEQYF. For the CDR3, the DNA is TGTGCCAGTAGTATAGGACAGGCCTCCTACGAGCAGTACTTC.

This chain links TRBV5-1 with TRBJ2-3, with TRBD2 matching over 8 bases. CDR1 and CDR2 (germline): SGHRS, YFSETQ. The length of the CDR3 is 17 residues. V shed 4 bases, J shed 2 bases, and the junction held 12 bases outside the gene matches. Written as DNA, the CDR3 is TGCGCCAGCAGCCCCCCTCCGGGGGGGCCCGTCACAGATACGCAGTATTTT. Translating gives CASSPPPGGPVTDTQYF.

The chain employs TRBV5-4 and TRBJ1-3; D gene ambiguous. The CDR3 sequence is 16 residues long. Germline V gene lookup returns CDR1 SGHNT and CDR2 YYREEE (reference sequence). The germline V and J ends were trimmed by 4 bases and 0 bases, with 14 bases remaining between them. CDR3 residues: CASSSTVASSGNTIYF. The CDR3 DNA is TGTGCCAGCAGCAGTACAGTGGCGTCCTCTGGAAACACCATATATTTT.

The chain links TRBV7-8 to TRBJ1-2, with D perhaps matching TRBD1 (6 bases). Germline V gene data show CDR1 as SGHVS and CDR2 as FQNEAQ. The V end lost 3 bases, the J end lost 2 bases, and 13 bases lay between the germline ends. This CDR3 is built from 15 residues. The DNA of the CDR3 is TGTGCCAGCAGCTTCGGGGACACCGTGAACTATGGCTACACCTTC. Translation gives CASSFGDTVNYGYTF.

CDR3 DNA sequence: TGTGCTAGTGGTCCGGGGGGGCCCGAGCAGTACTTC. Amino acid sequence: CASGPGGPEQYF. V gene TRBV12-5 combines with J gene TRBJ2-7; 8 bases fit TRBD2. Germline V gene sequence: CDR1 LGHNT, CDR2 FRNRAP. The CDR3 spans 12 residues. V lost 5 bases and J lost 6; bases outside the gene matches: 3.

For the CDR3, the DNA is TGTGCCAGCAGTCGGGGGAGTGGCACCGGGGAGCTGTTTTTT. Amino acid sequence: CASSRGSGTGELFF. The chain employs TRBV6-4 and TRBJ2-2, with D maybe TRBD2 (6 bases). The CDR3 runs 14 residues. Per germline, CDR1 MRHNA and CDR2 SNTAGT. V was shortened by 5 bases and J by 4 bases, with 11 bases between the two germline ends.

V gene TRBV7-6 combines with J gene TRBJ2-3; 9 nucleotides match TRBD2. CDR1 SGHVS and CDR2 FNYEAQ come from the germline V gene. The V segment lost 5 bases and the J segment 0 bases; nucleotides outside the gene matches: 6. The CDR3 extends over 16 amino acids. CDR3 amino acids: CASSRASGVSTDTQYF. In DNA, the CDR3 is TGTGCCAGCAGCCGGGCTAGCGGGGTTAGCACAGATACGCAGTATTTT.

CDR3 sequence: CASRIGGDIQYF. The DNA for the CDR3 is TGTGCCAGCAGGATAGGGGGGGACATTCAGTACTTC. The chain has TRBV11-2 and TRBJ2-4; maybe TRBD2 (7 bases). Between the trimmed V and J ends, which lost 6 bases and 8 bases, there was a span of 11 bases. The germline CDR1 and CDR2 sequences are SGHAT and FQNNGV. This CDR3 is 12 amino acids long.

The rearrangement links TRBV6-5 to TRBJ2-5, with 8 bases matching TRBD2. The CDR3 length is 15 residues. Germline V gene sequence: CDR1 MNHEY, CDR2 SVGAGI. V lost 1 base and J lost 4; bases outside the gene matches: 5. CDR3: CASSYFGGGRETQYF. As DNA, the CDR3 is TGTGCCAGCAGTTACTTCGGGGGGGGCCGAGAGACCCAGTACTTC.

This chain uses TRBV2 with TRBJ1-5, with unresolved D. CDR1 is SNHLY and CDR2 is FYNNEI in the germline V gene. Trimming shortened V by 6 bases and J by 5 bases, and 5 bases separated the two germline ends. The CDR3 extends over 11 amino acids. The CDR3 reads CASRGDQPQHF. CDR3 in DNA: TGTGCCAGCAGGGGAGATCAGCCCCAGCATTTT.

The chain links TRBV6-5 to TRBJ1-2; D is uncertain. Between the trimmed V and J ends, which lost 4 bases and 7 bases, there was a span of 10 bases. The CDR3 consists of 12 residues. Looked up from germline, CDR1 is MNHEY and CDR2 is SVGAGI. The CDR3 here is CASSSPPSGYTF. CDR3 coding DNA: TGTGCCAGCAGTTCTCCCCCGAGTGGCTACACCTTC.

The chain has TRBV4-1 and TRBJ1-5, with TRBD1 matching over 7 bases. The CDR3 extends over 17 amino acids. Germline CDR1 reads MGHRA; CDR2 reads YSYEKL. V trimming: 3 bases; J trimming: 5 bases; junction bases outside the gene matches: 13. For the CDR3, the DNA is TGCGCCAGCAGCCAGGGGCCGACAGGGACCCCCGATCAGCCCCAGCATTTT. It encodes CASSQGPTGTPDQPQHF.

This sequence joins TRBV7-9 and TRBJ2-7; TRBD1 aligns across 7 bases. The germline V gene has CDR1 SEHNR and CDR2 FQNEAQ (reference sequence). V lost 6 bases and J lost 4; bases outside the gene matches: 6. This CDR3 has 13 residues. The CDR3 here is CASRHGTEYEQYF. The CDR3 nucleotides are TGTGCCAGCAGACATGGGACAGAATACGAGCAGTACTTC.

The chain links TRBV7-2 to TRBJ2-7; D uncertain. V was cut by 5 bases and J by 3 bases, with 5 bases left in between. CDR1 is SGHTA, CDR2 FQGNSA, per germline. The CDR3 is 11 amino acids. The CDR3 region is CASSDRYEQYF. The CDR3 nucleotides are TGTGCCAGCAGCGACCGCTACGAGCAGTACTTC.

The CDR3 region is CASSLSPRTSGLVYF. CDR3 sequence (DNA): TGTGCCAGCAGCTTGAGTCCCCGGACTAGCGGGTTAGTGTACTTC. This chain links TRBV5-6 with TRBJ2-7, with 11 nucleotides matching TRBD2. CDR3 length: 15 amino acids. V was pared by 1 base and J by 12 bases, with 12 bases of the junction left unmatched. Germline CDR1 is SGHDT and CDR2 is YYEEEE.